The 16 T cell receptor beta chains reported below all come from one sample, sequenced in a study of T-cell reconstitution after alpha-beta-depleted transplantation in children. Unique molecular identifiers tagged the TCRbeta library. In TCRdb, the PCR reads were re-called with MiXCR into one record per CDR3 protein. This table has a few hundred thousand distinct CDR3 sequences, 10% to 15% appearing once. The starting material was PBMCs, mostly from graft donor cells, obtained 360 days after TCRalphabeta/CD19-depleted stem cell transplant. The receptors here all came from a male patient under 18 who had a stem cell transplant for acute myeloid leukemia, so the T cells may come from the graft donor.

CDR3 sequence reads: CASMDRGVAFF. The CDR3 coding sequence is TGTGCCAGCATGGACAGGGGAGTAGCTTTCTTT. The chain uses TRBV6-5 and TRBJ1-1; 9 bases align to TRBD1. Germline values: CDR1 MNHEY, CDR2 SVGAGI. Trimming cost V 7 bases and J 10 bases; bases outside gene matches: 4. The CDR3 has 11 residues.

This clonotype was seen ten or more times. The gene calls are TRBV29-1 and TRBJ2-7; D may correspond to TRBD1 or TRBD2 (5 bases each). V lost 6 bases, J lost 1 base, and 10 bases lay in between. Looked up from germline, CDR1 is SQVTM and CDR2 is ANQGSEA. This CDR3 contains 12 residues. The CDR3 nucleotides read TGCAGCGTGACGGGGCGGTCCTACGAGCAGTACTTC. Its protein is CSVTGRSYEQYF.

In this sample, this clonotype turned up a few times. The chain has TRBV6-1 and TRBJ1-5; 8 bases agree with TRBD1. Germline V gene sequence: CDR1 MNHNS, CDR2 SASEGT. CDR3 size: 14 residues. V dropped 6 bases and J dropped 13; count of bases not matched to a gene: 14. This CDR3 reads CASSRGQEVHGQHF. The CDR3 DNA reads as TGTGCCAGCAGCCGGGGACAGGAGGTTCATGGGCAGCATTTT.

This clonotype showed up many times. This rearrangement joins TRBV7-2 to TRBJ2-1; the match to TRBD2 covers 8 bases. Germline trimming cut 2 bases from V and 6 bases from J; bases unmatched to any gene: 9. Germline assignment: CDR1 SGHTA and CDR2 FQGNSA. The CDR3 consists of 16 residues. CDR3: CASSLPRVAGTNEQFF. Written as DNA, the CDR3 is TGTGCCAGCAGCTTACCCAGGGTAGCGGGAACCAATGAGCAGTTCTTC.

This clonotype was counted only a few times. The chain couples TRBV11-2 to TRBJ2-5; D possibly corresponds to TRBD1 (5 bases). The CDR3 is 15 amino acids. The V gene's germline CDR1 is SGHAT and CDR2 FQNNGV. V gave up 2 bases and J gave up 1 base, with 11 bases separating them. Here the CDR3 DNA reads TGTGCCAGCAGCTTATTTCCAGGGCGCCAAGAGACCCAGTACTTC. Translated: CASSLFPGRQETQYF. Together with reference TRBV11-2 and TRBJ2-5, the CDR3 gives the full variable domain: EAGVAQSPRYKIIEKRQSVAFWCNPISGHATLYWYQQILGQGPKLLIQFQNNGVVDDSQLPKDRFSAERLKGVDSTLKIQPAKLEDSAVYLCASSLFPGRQETQYFGPGTRLLVL.

The chain uses TRBV28 and TRBJ2-7; 7 bases match TRBD2. Losses at the gene ends were 6 bases for V and 3 bases for J; bases not matched to a gene: 11. The CDR3 extends over 15 amino acids. CDR1 MDHEN and CDR2 SYDVKM come from the germline V gene. CDR3 DNA: TGTGCCAGCAGCCCAGGTTTGGGGGGGGACTACGAGCAGTACTTC. This gives the protein CASSPGLGGDYEQYF.

The chain has TRBV7-8 and TRBJ2-7, with a weak D call TRBD1 (6 bases). This CDR3 has 16 amino acids. Trimming removed 0 bases at V and 4 bases at J, with 16 bases between. Looked up from germline, CDR1 is SGHVS and CDR2 is FQNEAQ. CDR3 DNA sequence: TGTGCCAGCAGCTTAGCGATTAGAGGGGGATTTTACGAGCAGTACTTC. Translating it yields CASSLAIRGGFYEQYF.

In this sample, this clonotype turned up many times. The rearrangement joins TRBV12-3 or TRBV12-4 to TRBJ2-3; 8 nucleotides match TRBD2. Unmatched junction bases numbered 10, after V lost 6 bases and J lost 2 bases. This CDR3 has 16 amino acids. The CDR3 nucleotides read TGTGCCAGCAGGACTAAAGGACTAGCCCTCACAGATACGCAGTATTTT. It yields the protein CASRTKGLALTDTQYF.

The rearrangement links TRBV29-1 to TRBJ2-5; 9 bases are shared with TRBD1. Per the germline V gene, CDR1 is SQVTM and CDR2 is ANQGSEA. This CDR3 is 14 amino acids long. The trim removed 4 bases at V and 3 bases at J, leaving 6 bases unmatched. The CDR3 sequence is CSVGGWTGEETQYF. CDR3 coding DNA: TGCAGCGTTGGCGGCTGGACAGGGGAAGAGACCCAGTACTTC.

V is TRBV18 and J is TRBJ2-1; 7 bases align to TRBD2. CDR1 KGHSH and CDR2 LQKENI come from the germline V gene. This CDR3 is built from 15 residues. V lost 3 bases and J lost 0; bases outside the gene matches: 2. The CDR3, as DNA: TGTGCCAGCTCACCCCTAGCGGCCTCCTACAATGAGCAGTTCTTC. Translation: CASSPLAASYNEQFF.

A few counts support this clonotype. The chain has TRBV28 and TRBJ1-5; TRBD1 matches at 9 bases. V shed 5 bases, J shed 5 bases, and the junction held 7 bases outside the gene matches. The CDR3 length is 15 residues. Per the germline V gene, CDR1 is MDHEN and CDR2 is SYDVKM. In DNA, the CDR3 is TGTGCCAGCAGTCGAAACACAGGGGGCCATCAGCCCCAGCATTTT. Its translation is CASSRNTGGHQPQHF.

This clonotype was seen at least ten times. A junction end diverges from the germline sequence, so it may reflect a read error. This sequence joins TRBV7-7 and TRBJ2-5, with 9 bases matching TRBD1. This CDR3 is 15 amino acids long. Germline V lookup: CDR1 SSHAT, CDR2 FNYEAQ (reference sequence). The CDR3 DNA sequence: TGTGCTAGCAGCCCCGACAGGGGGATGCAAGAGACCCAGTACTTC. Encoded protein: CASSPDRGMQETQYF.

This clonotype was seen more than once but under ten times. The V and J genes are TRBV18 and TRBJ2-7, with no clear D. The CDR3 totals 15 residues. Trimming removed 3 bases at V and 4 bases at J, with 16 bases between. CDR1 and CDR2 from the germline V gene are KGHSH and LQKENI. DNA of the CDR3: TGTGCCAGCTCACCGTCCACACCCTCCCCTTACGAGCAGTACTTC. Encoded protein: CASSPSTPSPYEQYF.

The chain uses TRBV28 and TRBJ1-5, with a possible D match to TRBD1 (6 bases). Germline V gives CDR1 MDHEN, CDR2 SYDVKM. With 6 bases removed from V and 2 bases from J, the gap between germline ends came to 14 bases. This CDR3 spans 15 amino acids. CDR3 bases: TGTGCCAGCAGACGGCAGGGGCCGGGCAATCAGCCCCAGCATTTT. Translation gives CASRRQGPGNQPQHF.

The CDR3 loop is CASSYLRVNTEAFF. CDR3 coding DNA: TGTGCCAGCAGTTACCTTCGAGTGAACACTGAAGCTTTCTTT. The chain employs TRBV6-5 and TRBJ1-1; D gene unclear. Germline CDR1 MNHEY, CDR2 SVGAGI. This CDR3 has 14 residues. V shed 2 bases and J shed 0 bases, with 7 bases lying between them.

This clonotype has just a few counts. The chain recombines TRBV6-1 with TRBJ2-7; 13 bases line up with TRBD2. The CDR3 loop spans 15 amino acids. V dropped 4 bases and J dropped 4; count of bases not matched to a gene: 4. Germline values: CDR1 MNHNS, CDR2 SASEGT. CDR3 nucleotide sequence: TGTGCCAGCAGTGGACTAGCGGGAGGATTTTACGAGCAGTACTTC. It specifies CASSGLAGGFYEQYF.